This TCR beta chain originates from a study of T cell responses to AZD1222 COVID-19 vaccine. As regards this clone: Antigen: not known.

Per germline, CDR1 MNHEY and CDR2 SVGAGI. The CDR3 consists of 15 residues. Trimming shortened V by 5 bases and J by 4 bases, and 17 bases separated the two germline ends. Study-level findings and limits: Spike-specific TCR repertoires showed rising breadth and depth after two AZD1222 doses. The study found vaccine-associated CD4 TCRs spanning spike, dominant at 160-218 and 743-854. Most donors were white British and more were female, and clonal diversity was possibly underestimated.

Measured with immunoSEQ multiplex PCR; TCRdb has only the in-frame clones, and not every one. The sample has 120,000 to 150,000 clones; roughly 90% are singletons. The clonotype was recovered from an adult in good health. This material consisted of peripheral blood, taken on day 0 of AZD1222 vaccination. This chain uses TRBV6-5 with TRBJ1-1; no clear D. The CDR3 sequence is CASSPPRRMRTEAFF. The CDR3, as DNA: TGTGCCAGCAGTCCCCCTAGAAGGATGCGCACTGAAGCTTTCTTT.